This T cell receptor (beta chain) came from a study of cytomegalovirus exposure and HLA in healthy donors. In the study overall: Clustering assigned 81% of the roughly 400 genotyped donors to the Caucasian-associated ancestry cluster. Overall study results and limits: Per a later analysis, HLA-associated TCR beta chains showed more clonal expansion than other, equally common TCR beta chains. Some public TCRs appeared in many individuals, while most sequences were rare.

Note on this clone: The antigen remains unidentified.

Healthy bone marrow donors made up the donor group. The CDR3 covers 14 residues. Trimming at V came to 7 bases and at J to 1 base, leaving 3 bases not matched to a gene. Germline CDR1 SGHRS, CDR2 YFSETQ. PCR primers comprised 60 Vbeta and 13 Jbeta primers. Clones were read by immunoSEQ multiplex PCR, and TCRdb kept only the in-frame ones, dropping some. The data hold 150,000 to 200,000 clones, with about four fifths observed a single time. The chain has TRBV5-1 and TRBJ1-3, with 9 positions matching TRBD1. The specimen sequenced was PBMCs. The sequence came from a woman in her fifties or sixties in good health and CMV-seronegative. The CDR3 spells CASSGTGSGNTIYF. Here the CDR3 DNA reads TGCGCCAGCTCGGGGACAGGGTCTGGAAACACCATATATTTT.